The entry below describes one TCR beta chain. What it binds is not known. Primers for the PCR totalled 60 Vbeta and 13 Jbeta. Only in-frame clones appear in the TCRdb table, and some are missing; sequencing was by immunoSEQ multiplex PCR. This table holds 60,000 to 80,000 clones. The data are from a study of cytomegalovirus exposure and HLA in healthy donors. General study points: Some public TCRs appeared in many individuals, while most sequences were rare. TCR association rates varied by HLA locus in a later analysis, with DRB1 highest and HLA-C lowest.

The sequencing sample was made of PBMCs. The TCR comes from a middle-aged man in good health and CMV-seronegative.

The CDR3 spells CASSNPDRVANYGYTF. In nucleotides, the CDR3 is TGTGCCAGTAGTAACCCGGACAGGGTGGCCAACTATGGCTACACCTTC. The genes are TRBV19 and TRBJ1-2, with 8 nucleotides matching TRBD1. This CDR3 has 16 amino acids. The trim removed 4 bases at V and 2 bases at J, leaving 9 bases unmatched. Looked up from germline, CDR1 is LNHDA and CDR2 is SQIVND (reference sequence).